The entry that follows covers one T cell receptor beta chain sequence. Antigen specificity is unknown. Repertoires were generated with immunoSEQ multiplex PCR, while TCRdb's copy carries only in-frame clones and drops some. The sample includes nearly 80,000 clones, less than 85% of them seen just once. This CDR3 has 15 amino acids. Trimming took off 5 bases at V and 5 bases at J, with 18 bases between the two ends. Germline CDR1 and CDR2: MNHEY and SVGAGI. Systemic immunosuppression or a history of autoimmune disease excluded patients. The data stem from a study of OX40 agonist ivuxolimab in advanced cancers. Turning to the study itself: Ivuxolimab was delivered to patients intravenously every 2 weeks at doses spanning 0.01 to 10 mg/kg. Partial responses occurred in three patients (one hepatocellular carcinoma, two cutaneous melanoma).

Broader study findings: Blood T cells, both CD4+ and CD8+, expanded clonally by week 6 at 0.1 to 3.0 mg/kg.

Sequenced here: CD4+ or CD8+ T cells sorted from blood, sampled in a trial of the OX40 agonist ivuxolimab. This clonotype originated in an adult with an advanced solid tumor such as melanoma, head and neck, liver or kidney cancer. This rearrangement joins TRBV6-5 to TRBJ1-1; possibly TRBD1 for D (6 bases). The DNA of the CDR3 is TGTGCCAGCAGTATAATACAGGGCCGGGGTACTGAAGCTTTCTTT. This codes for CASSIIQGRGTEAFF.